This is a list of T cell receptor beta chains from one sample in a study of T cell responses to AZD1222 COVID-19 vaccine. The protocol was immunoSEQ multiplex PCR, while the TCRdb copy is restricted to in-frame clones and leaves out a portion. This table holds about 180,000 clones, roughly 94% found once. The specimen comprised peripheral blood, sampled 28 days after the second AZD1222 dose. The receptors here all came from an adult who received the AZD1222 COVID-19 vaccine. The CDR3 runs from the conserved cysteine through the conserved F or W. D genes are given only for firm matches. Only some rows state a clone size, as once, few, many or a class for expanded clones.

J: TRBJ1-3; D: .; V: TRBV24-1; size: .; CDR3: CATSDWRDRSGNTIYF; DNA: TGTGCCACCAGTGATTGGAGGGACCGCTCTGGAAACACCATATATTTT
J: TRBJ1-2; D: .; V: TRBV25-1; size: .; CDR3: CASRPGGMGYGYTF; DNA: TGTGCCAGTCGACCGGGGGGCATGGGCTATGGCTACACCTTC
J: TRBJ1-6; D: .; V: TRBV2; size: .; CDR3: CASSVTGSRSPLHF; DNA: TGTGCCAGCAGTGTAACAGGGTCGCGGTCACCCCTCCACTTT
J: TRBJ1-5; D: .; V: TRBV10-2; size: .; CDR3: CASSEAPGGNQPQHF; DNA: TGCGCCAGCAGTGAAGCCCCCGGGGGCAATCAGCCCCAGCATTTT
J: TRBJ1-2; D: .; V: TRBV5-1; size: .; CDR3: CASSLGHEHGYTF; DNA: TGCGCCAGCAGCTTGGGCCACGAGCATGGCTACACCTTC
J: TRBJ2-7; D: TRBD1; V: TRBV29-1; size: .; CDR3: CSVVDRAVSYEQYF; DNA: TGCAGCGTGGTGGACAGGGCTGTCTCCTACGAGCAGTACTTC
J: TRBJ2-1; D: .; V: TRBV20-1; size: .; CDR3: CSAMNLGEQFF; DNA: TGCAGTGCTATGAATTTGGGCGAGCAGTTCTTC
J: TRBJ2-5; D: .; V: TRBV20-1; size: .; CDR3: CSATQETQYF; DNA: TGCAGTGCTACTCAAGAGACCCAGTACTTC
J: TRBJ2-3; D: TRBD2; V: TRBV19; size: once; CDR3: CASRQIAGPTDTQYF; DNA: TGTGCCAGTAGACAGATAGCGGGGCCAACAGATACGCAGTATTTT
J: TRBJ2-3; D: TRBD2; V: TRBV6-2/TRBV6-3; size: once; CDR3: CASSPGLAGDDTQYF; DNA: TGTGCCAGCAGCCCCGGACTAGCGGGAGATGATACGCAGTATTTT
J: TRBJ2-1; D: .; V: TRBV2; size: .; CDR3: CASNSLGRNEQFF; DNA: TGTGCCAGCAATAGCCTAGGGAGGAATGAGCAGTTCTTC
J: TRBJ2-3; D: .; V: TRBV5-1; size: .; CDR3: CASSIHPGTQYF; DNA: TGCGCCAGCAGTATTCACCCAGGTACGCAGTATTTT
J: TRBJ2-5; D: .; V: TRBV5-1; size: .; CDR3: CASSYDWEQTQYF; DNA: TGCGCCAGCAGCTACGACTGGGAACAGACCCAGTACTTC
J: TRBJ2-3; D: .; V: TRBV10-3; size: .; CDR3: CAITQGEGTDTQYF; DNA: TGTGCCATCACGCAGGGGGAGGGCACAGATACGCAGTATTTT
J: TRBJ1-5; D: .; V: TRBV12-3/TRBV12-4; size: .; CDR3: CASSLERRRRHF; DNA: TGTGCCAGCAGTTTAGAAAGGCGGAGAAGGCATTTT
J: TRBJ1-2; D: TRBD1; V: TRBV28; size: .; CDR3: CASSFSGQGSHGYTF; DNA: TGTGCCAGCAGTTTTTCGGGACAGGGGTCCCATGGCTACACCTTC
J: TRBJ1-4; D: .; V: TRBV5-8; size: .; CDR3: CASSLGPLLTNEKLFF; DNA: TGTGCCAGCAGCCTGGGGCCCCTACTAACTAATGAAAAACTGTTTTTT
J: TRBJ1-6; D: .; V: TRBV12-5; size: .; CDR3: CASGLAIETLHF; DNA: TGTGCTAGTGGTTTGGCGATCGAGACCCTCCACTTT
J: TRBJ2-5; D: .; V: TRBV7-9; size: .; CDR3: CASSNAGPVGTQYF; DNA: TGTGCCAGCAGCAACGCCGGTCCCGTGGGGACCCAGTACTTC
J: TRBJ1-2; D: .; V: TRBV10-2; size: .; CDR3: CASSEFEGSFNGYTF; DNA: TGCGCCAGCAGTGAGTTTGAGGGGTCCTTCAATGGCTACACCTTC
J: TRBJ1-3; D: .; V: TRBV12-5; size: .; CDR3: CASGTEGNTIYF; DNA: TGTGCTAGTGGAACAGAGGGAAACACCATATATTTT
J: TRBJ2-3; D: .; V: TRBV30; size: .; CDR3: CAWSRGYTDTQYF; DNA: TGTGCCTGGAGCCGGGGATACACAGATACGCAGTATTTT
J: TRBJ2-3; D: .; V: TRBV13; size: .; CDR3: CASSLSQGSTDTQYF; DNA: TGTGCCAGCAGCTTAAGTCAGGGGAGCACAGATACGCAGTATTTT
J: TRBJ2-2; D: TRBD1; V: TRBV28; size: .; CDR3: CASTGTGLTGELFF; DNA: TGTGCCAGTACCGGGACAGGCCTTACCGGGGAGCTGTTTTTT
J: TRBJ1-3; D: TRBD1; V: TRBV7-2; size: .; CDR3: CASSLNRQGNSGNTIYF; DNA: TGTGCCAGCAGCCTAAATCGACAGGGGAACTCTGGAAACACCATATATTTT
J: TRBJ1-4; D: .; V: TRBV6-2/TRBV6-3; size: .; CDR3: CASSGAGEPNEKLFF; DNA: TGTGCCAGCAGTGGCGCCGGAGAGCCGAATGAAAAACTGTTTTTT
J: TRBJ2-1; D: TRBD2; V: TRBV13; size: .; CDR3: CASSFKTSGIYNEQFF; DNA: TGTGCCAGCAGCTTTAAGACTAGCGGGATTTACAATGAGCAGTTCTTC
J: TRBJ2-2; D: .; V: TRBV25-1; size: once; CDR3: CASSDPTGELFF; DNA: TGTGCCAGCAGTGACCCCACCGGGGAGCTGTTTTTT
J: TRBJ2-7; D: TRBD1; V: TRBV13; size: .; CDR3: CASSSTGVSYEQYF; DNA: TGTGCCAGCAGTTCTACAGGGGTATCCTACGAGCAGTACTTC
J: TRBJ2-1; D: .; V: TRBV6-2/TRBV6-3; size: .; CDR3: CASSLRVGGDEQFF; DNA: TGTGCCAGCAGTCTAAGGGTAGGGGGGGATGAGCAGTTCTTC
J: TRBJ1-2; D: .; V: TRBV12-3/TRBV12-4; size: .; CDR3: CASSEDNYGYTF; DNA: TGTGCCAGCAGTGAAGATAACTATGGCTACACCTTC
J: TRBJ1-6; D: .; V: TRBV19; size: .; CDR3: CASSIRPGPLNSPLHF; DNA: TGTGCCAGTAGTATACGGCCGGGACCGCTTAATTCACCCCTCCACTTT
J: TRBJ1-1; D: .; V: TRBV4-1; size: .; CDR3: CASSHGVLMNTEAFF; DNA: TGCGCCAGCAGCCACGGCGTCCTAATGAACACTGAAGCTTTCTTT
J: TRBJ2-7; D: TRBD2; V: TRBV6-1; size: .; CDR3: CASSEYALAGPYEQYF; DNA: TGTGCCAGCAGTGAATACGCACTAGCGGGCCCCTACGAGCAGTACTTC
J: TRBJ1-1; D: .; V: TRBV9; size: .; CDR3: CASSVSSAIRGGETEAFF; DNA: TGTGCCAGCAGCGTTAGTTCAGCAATCCGGGGGGGAGAAACTGAAGCTTTCTTT
J: TRBJ2-2; D: .; V: TRBV4-1; size: .; CDR3: CASSQVFTGELFF; DNA: TGCGCCAGCAGCCAAGTTTTTACCGGGGAGCTGTTTTTT
J: TRBJ1-4; D: .; V: TRBV27; size: .; CDR3: CASSLSSAERVNEKLFF; DNA: TGTGCCAGCAGTTTATCATCGGCAGAACGCGTAAATGAAAAACTGTTTTTT
J: TRBJ1-2; D: .; V: TRBV4-1; size: .; CDR3: CASSQDPGSFYGYTF; DNA: TGCGCCAGCAGCCAAGACCCAGGGAGTTTCTATGGCTACACCTTC
J: TRBJ1-1; D: .; V: TRBV7-9; size: .; CDR3: CASSYRGERATEAFF; DNA: TGTGCCAGCAGCTATAGGGGGGAAAGGGCGACTGAAGCTTTCTTT
J: TRBJ1-2; D: TRBD1; V: TRBV24-1; size: few; CDR3: CATSDTGTVYGYTF; DNA: TGTGCCACCAGTGACACCGGGACAGTTTATGGCTACACCTTC
J: TRBJ2-7; D: .; V: TRBV3-1/TRBV3-2; size: .; CDR3: CASSQIDYEQYF; DNA: TGTGCCAGCAGCCAAATTGACTACGAGCAGTACTTC
J: TRBJ2-1; D: .; V: TRBV19; size: .; CDR3: CASSFRAGHNEQFF; DNA: TGTGCCAGTAGTTTCCGGGCAGGGCACAATGAGCAGTTCTTC
J: TRBJ1-6; D: .; V: TRBV14; size: .; CDR3: CASSENIRSNSPLHF; DNA: TGTGCCAGCAGCGAGAACATAAGGAGTAATTCACCCCTCCACTTT
J: TRBJ2-7; D: TRBD2; V: TRBV4-1; size: .; CDR3: CASSQEGLAGSYEQYF; DNA: TGCGCCAGCAGCCAAGAGGGTCTAGCGGGGAGCTACGAGCAGTACTTC
J: TRBJ1-1; D: .; V: TRBV5-4; size: .; CDR3: CASTRTVEAFF; DNA: TGTGCCAGCACCAGGACCGTAGAAGCTTTCTTT
J: TRBJ1-3; D: .; V: TRBV5-1; size: .; CDR3: CASSLDRAGSGNTIYF; DNA: TGCGCCAGCAGCTTGGACAGGGCCGGTTCTGGAAACACCATATATTTT
J: TRBJ1-6; D: TRBD1; V: TRBV19; size: .; CDR3: CASSRTGANLYNSPLHF; DNA: TGTGCCAGTAGTAGAACAGGGGCAAACCTCTATAATTCACCCCTCCACTTT
J: TRBJ1-4; D: TRBD1; V: TRBV6-6; size: .; CDR3: CASSYPNRGGNEKLFF; DNA: TGTGCCAGCAGTTACCCTAACAGGGGAGGGAATGAAAAACTGTTTTTT
J: TRBJ1-2; D: .; V: TRBV28; size: .; CDR3: CASRGVNYGYTF; DNA: TGTGCCAGCAGGGGAGTTAACTATGGCTACACCTTC
J: TRBJ2-7; D: .; V: TRBV29-1; size: .; CDR3: CSVDTGTGPYEQYF; DNA: TGCAGCGTTGATACAGGGACGGGCCCCTACGAGCAGTACTTC